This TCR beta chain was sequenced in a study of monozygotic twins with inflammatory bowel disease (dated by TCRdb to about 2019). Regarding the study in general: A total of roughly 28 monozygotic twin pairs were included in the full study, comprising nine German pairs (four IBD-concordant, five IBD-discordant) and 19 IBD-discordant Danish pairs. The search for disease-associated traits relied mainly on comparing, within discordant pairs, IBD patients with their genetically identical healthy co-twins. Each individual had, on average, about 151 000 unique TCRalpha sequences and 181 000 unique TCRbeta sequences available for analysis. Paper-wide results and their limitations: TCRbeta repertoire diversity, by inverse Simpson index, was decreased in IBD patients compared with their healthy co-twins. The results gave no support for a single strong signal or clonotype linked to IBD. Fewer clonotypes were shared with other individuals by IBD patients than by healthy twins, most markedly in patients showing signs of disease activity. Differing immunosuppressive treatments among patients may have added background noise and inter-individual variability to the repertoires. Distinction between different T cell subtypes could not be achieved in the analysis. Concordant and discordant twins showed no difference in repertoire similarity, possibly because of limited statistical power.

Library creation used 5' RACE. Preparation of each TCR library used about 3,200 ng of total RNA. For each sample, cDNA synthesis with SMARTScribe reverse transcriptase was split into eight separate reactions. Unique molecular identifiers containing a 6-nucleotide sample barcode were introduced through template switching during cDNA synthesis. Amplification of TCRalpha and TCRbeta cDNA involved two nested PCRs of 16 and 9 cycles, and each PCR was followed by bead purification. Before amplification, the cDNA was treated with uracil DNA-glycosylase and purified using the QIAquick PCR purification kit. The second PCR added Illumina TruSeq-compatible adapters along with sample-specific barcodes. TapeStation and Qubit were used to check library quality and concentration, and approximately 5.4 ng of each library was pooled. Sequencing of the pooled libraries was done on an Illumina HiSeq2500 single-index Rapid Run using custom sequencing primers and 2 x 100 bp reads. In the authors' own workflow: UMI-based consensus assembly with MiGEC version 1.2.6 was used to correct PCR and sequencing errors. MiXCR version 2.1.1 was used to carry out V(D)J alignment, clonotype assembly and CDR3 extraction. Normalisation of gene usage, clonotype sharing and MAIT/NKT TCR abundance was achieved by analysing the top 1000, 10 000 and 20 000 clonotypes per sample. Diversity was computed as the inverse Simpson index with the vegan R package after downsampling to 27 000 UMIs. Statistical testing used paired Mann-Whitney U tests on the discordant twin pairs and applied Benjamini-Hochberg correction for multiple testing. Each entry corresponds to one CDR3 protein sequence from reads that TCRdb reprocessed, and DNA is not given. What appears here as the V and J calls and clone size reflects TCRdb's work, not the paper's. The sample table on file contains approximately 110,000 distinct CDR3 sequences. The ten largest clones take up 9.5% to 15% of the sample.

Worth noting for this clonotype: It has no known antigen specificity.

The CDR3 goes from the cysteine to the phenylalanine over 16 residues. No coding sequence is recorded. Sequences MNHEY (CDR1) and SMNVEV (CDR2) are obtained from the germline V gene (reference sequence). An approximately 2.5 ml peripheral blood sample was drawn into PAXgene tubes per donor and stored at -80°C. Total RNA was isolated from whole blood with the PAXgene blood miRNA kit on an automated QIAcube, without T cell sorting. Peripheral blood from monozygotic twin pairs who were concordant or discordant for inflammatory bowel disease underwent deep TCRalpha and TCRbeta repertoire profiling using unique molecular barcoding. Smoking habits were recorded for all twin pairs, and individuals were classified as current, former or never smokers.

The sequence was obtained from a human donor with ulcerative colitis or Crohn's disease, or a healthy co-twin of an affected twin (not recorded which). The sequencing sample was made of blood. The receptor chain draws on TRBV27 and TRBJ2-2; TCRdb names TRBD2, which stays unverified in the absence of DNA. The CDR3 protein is CASSPTSGRAGGELFF.